These T cell receptor beta chains were read from a single sample in a study of blood T cell repertoires in COVID-19. Sequenced by immunoSEQ multiplex PCR; TCRdb stores in-frame clones only, minus some. The top ten hold 9% of the sample, which has about 52,000 clones, nearly 90% seen once. The sample was peripheral blood. All receptors derive from a man at least 80 years old with active or convalescent COVID-19. The CDR3 runs from the conserved cysteine through the conserved F or W. D genes are given only for firm matches. A row's size may be missing; if present it is once, few, many or a size class.

clone_size	v_call	j_call	d_call	cdr3_nt	cdr3_aa
NA	TRBV6-5	TRBJ1-5	NA	TGTGCCAGCAGGGGCACAGGGCGCTATCAGCCCCAGCATTTT	CASRGTGRYQPQHF
NA	TRBV9	TRBJ2-7	TRBD2	TGTGCCAGCAGCGTAGAAGGCGGGGGGGCCTCTCACGAGCAGTACTTC	CASSVEGGGASHEQYF
NA	TRBV7-3	TRBJ1-5	NA	TGTGCCAGCACTCTCCGACAGCATAATCAGCCCCAGCATTTT	CASTLRQHNQPQHF
NA	TRBV10-3	TRBJ1-1	NA	TGTGCCACCCAGCGGGGGTCGGGGACTGAAGCTTTCTTT	CATQRGSGTEAFF
NA	TRBV2	TRBJ2-1	TRBD2	TGTGCCAGCGGGAAGCGGGGGGGATATTACAATGAGCAGTTCTTC	CASGKRGGYYNEQFF
few	TRBV3-1/TRBV3-2	TRBJ2-5	TRBD1	TGTGCCAGCAGCCAAGATCTTTCAGGACAGGGAAGGGAGACCCAGTACTTC	CASSQDLSGQGRETQYF
NA	TRBV20-1	TRBJ1-5	NA	TGCAGTGCTAGTTATGGGCAGGGTAGTCAGCCCCAGCATTTT	CSASYGQGSQPQHF
NA	TRBV6-2/TRBV6-3	TRBJ1-4	TRBD1	TGTGCCAGCAGTTCGAACAGGGGGCTTCGTGAAAAACTGTTTTTT	CASSSNRGLREKLFF
NA	TRBV28	TRBJ1-1	TRBD1	TGTGCCAGCAGCCCAGGGACAGGGGGCACTGAAGCTTTCTTT	CASSPGTGGTEAFF
NA	TRBV29-1	TRBJ1-6	TRBD1	TGCAGCGTTTCATGGGGACAGGGGACTTCACCCCTCCACTTT	CSVSWGQGTSPLHF
NA	TRBV15	TRBJ1-2	NA	TGTGCCACCAGTAGACTCAGGGGCGGCTACACCTTC	CATSRLRGGYTF
NA	TRBV9	TRBJ2-7	TRBD1	TGTGCCAGCAGCCCCCGACAGGGGAGCTCCTACGAGCAGTACTTC	CASSPRQGSSYEQYF
NA	TRBV4-1	TRBJ1-3	NA	TGCGCCAGCAGCCAGTCCCCGGACAGCCTGGTGTATTTT	CASSQSPDSLVYF
NA	TRBV9	TRBJ2-5	TRBD2	TGTGCCAGCAGCGCACTAGCGGGAGGAACCCAAGAGACCCAGTACTTC	CASSALAGGTQETQYF
NA	TRBV5-1	TRBJ2-5	NA	TGCGCCAGCAGCTCCCAAGGGGTACAAGAGACCCAGTACTTC	CASSSQGVQETQYF
NA	TRBV11-2	TRBJ2-7	TRBD2	TGTGCCAGCAGCTTCGGGCTAGCGGGAGACGAGCAGTACTTC	CASSFGLAGDEQYF
once	TRBV19	TRBJ2-4	NA	TGTGCCAGTAGTGGGGCCACACTAGCCAAAAACATTCAGTACTTC	CASSGATLAKNIQYF
NA	TRBV24-1	TRBJ2-7	NA	TGTGCCATCTGCCCCAGCAGGATCTTAACCTACGAGCAGTACTTC	CAICPSRILTYEQYF
NA	TRBV5-1	TRBJ2-5	TRBD1	TGCGCCAGCAGCCGTCAGGGACAGACAGAGACCCAGTACTTC	CASSRQGQTETQYF
once	TRBV19	TRBJ2-3	TRBD2	TGTGCCAGTAGTGTTAGCGGGGGGGCCCTTGATACGCAGTATTTT	CASSVSGGALDTQYF
NA	TRBV10-3	TRBJ1-1	NA	TGTGCCATCAGTGAAAACCCAGGGAACACTGAAGCTTTCTTT	CAISENPGNTEAFF
NA	TRBV3-1/TRBV3-2	TRBJ1-3	NA	TGTGCCAGCAGCCAAGAGTGGTGGGCGGGCTCTGGAAACACCATATATTTT	CASSQEWWAGSGNTIYF
NA	TRBV28	TRBJ2-7	TRBD1	TGTGCCAGCCCTCCCAGGGGGAGCCTCTCCTACGAGCAGTACTTC	CASPPRGSLSYEQYF
NA	TRBV9	TRBJ1-5	NA	TGTGCCAGCAGCGTAGCAGGGGATAGCAATCAGCCCCAGCATTTT	CASSVAGDSNQPQHF
NA	TRBV3-1/TRBV3-2	TRBJ2-7	TRBD1	TGTGCCAGCAGCCAAGAATATTACAGGGGCTCTAACGAGCAGTACTTC	CASSQEYYRGSNEQYF
NA	TRBV19	TRBJ1-5	NA	TGTGCCAGTAGTCCCCGGGGGGGGGCAGTGGATCAGCCCCAGCATTTT	CASSPRGGAVDQPQHF